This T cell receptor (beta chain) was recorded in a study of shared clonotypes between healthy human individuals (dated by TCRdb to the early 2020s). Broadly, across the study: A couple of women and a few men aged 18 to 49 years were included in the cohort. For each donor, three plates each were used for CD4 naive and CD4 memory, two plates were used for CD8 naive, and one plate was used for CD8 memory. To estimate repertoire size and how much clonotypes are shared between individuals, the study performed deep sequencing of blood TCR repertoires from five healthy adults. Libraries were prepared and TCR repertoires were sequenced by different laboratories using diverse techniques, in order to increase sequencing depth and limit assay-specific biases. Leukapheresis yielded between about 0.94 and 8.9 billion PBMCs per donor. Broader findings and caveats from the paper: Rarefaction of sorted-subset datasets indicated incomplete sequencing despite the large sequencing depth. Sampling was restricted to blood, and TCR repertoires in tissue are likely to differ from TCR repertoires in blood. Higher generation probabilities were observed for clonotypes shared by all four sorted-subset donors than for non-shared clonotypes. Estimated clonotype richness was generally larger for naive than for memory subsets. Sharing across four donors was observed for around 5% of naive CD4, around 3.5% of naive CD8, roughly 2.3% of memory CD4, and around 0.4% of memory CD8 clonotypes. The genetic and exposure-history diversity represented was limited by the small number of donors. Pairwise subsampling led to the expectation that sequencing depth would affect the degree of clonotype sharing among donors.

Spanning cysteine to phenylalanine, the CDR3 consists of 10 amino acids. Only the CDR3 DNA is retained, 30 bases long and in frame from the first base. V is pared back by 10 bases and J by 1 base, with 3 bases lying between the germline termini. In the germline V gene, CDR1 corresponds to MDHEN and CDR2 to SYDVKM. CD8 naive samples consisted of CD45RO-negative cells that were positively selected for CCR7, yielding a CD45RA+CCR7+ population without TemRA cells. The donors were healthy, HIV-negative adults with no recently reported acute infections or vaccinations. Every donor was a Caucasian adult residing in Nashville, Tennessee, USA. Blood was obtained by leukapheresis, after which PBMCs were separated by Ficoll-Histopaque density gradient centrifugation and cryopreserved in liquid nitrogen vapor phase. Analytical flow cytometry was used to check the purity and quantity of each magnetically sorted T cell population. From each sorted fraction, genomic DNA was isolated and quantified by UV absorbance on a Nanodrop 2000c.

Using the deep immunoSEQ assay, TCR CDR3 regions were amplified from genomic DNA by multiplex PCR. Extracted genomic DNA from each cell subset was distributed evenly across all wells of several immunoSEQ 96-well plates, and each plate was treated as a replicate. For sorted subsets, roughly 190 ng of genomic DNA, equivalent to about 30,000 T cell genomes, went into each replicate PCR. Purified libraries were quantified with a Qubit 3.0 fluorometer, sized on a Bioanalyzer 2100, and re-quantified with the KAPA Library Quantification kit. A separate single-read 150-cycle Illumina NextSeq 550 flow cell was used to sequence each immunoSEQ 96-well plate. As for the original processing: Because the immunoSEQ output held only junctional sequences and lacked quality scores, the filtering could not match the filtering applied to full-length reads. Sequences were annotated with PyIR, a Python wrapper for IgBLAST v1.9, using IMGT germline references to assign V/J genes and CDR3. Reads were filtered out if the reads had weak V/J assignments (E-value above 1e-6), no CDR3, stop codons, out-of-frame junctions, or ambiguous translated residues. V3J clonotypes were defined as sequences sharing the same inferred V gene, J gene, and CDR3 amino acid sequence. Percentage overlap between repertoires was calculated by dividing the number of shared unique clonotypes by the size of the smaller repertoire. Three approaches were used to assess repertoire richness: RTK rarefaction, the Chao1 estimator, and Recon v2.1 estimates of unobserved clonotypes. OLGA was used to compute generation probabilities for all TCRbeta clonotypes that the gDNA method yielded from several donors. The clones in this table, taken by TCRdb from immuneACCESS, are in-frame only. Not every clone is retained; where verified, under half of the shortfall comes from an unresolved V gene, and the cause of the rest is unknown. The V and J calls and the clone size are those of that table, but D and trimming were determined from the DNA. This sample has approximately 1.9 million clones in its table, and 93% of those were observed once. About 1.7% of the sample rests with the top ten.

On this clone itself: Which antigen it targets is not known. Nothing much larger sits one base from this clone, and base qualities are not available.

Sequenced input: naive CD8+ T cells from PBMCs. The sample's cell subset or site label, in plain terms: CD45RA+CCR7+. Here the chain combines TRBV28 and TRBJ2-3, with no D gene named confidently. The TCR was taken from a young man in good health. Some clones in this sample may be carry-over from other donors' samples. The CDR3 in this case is CATRTDTQYF. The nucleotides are TGTGCCACTCGCACAGATACGCAGTATTTT. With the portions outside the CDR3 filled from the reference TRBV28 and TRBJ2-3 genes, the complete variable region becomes DVKVTQSSRYLVKRTGEKVFLECVQDMDHENMFWYRQDPGLGLRLIYFSYDVKMKEKGDIPEGYSVSREKKERFSLILESASTNQTSMYLCATRTDTQYFGPGTRLTVL.